What follows are 20 T cell receptor beta chains derived from one specimen sequenced in a study of breast tumors, draining lymph nodes, adjacent tissues. The lymph nodes were axillary draining lymph nodes from breast cancer patients. TCRdb re-analysed the multiplex PCR reads in MiXCR, keeping a single row per CDR3 protein. The sample includes fewer than 200,000 distinct CDR3 sequences, around a third of them seen just once. The specimen sequenced was axillary lymph node tissue. These receptors were taken from a female donor with breast cancer. Some clones in this sample may be carry-over from other donors' samples.

Many counts were recorded for this clonotype. This chain uses TRBV4-3 with TRBJ2-6; D is ambiguous. Germline CDR1 is LGHNA and CDR2 is YSLEER. Trimming pared 0 bases from V and 0 bases from J, leaving 6 bases between. CDR3 length: 16 amino acids. CDR3 loop: CASSQDAISGANVLTF. Here the CDR3 DNA reads TGCGCCAGCAGCCAAGATGCCATCTCTGGGGCCAACGTCCTGACTTTC.

The chain carries TRBV12-3 or TRBV12-4 and TRBJ2-3; D possibly uses TRBD1 or TRBD2 (5 bases each). The CDR3 totals 20 residues. V lost 2 bases and J 5 bases, leaving 29 bases between the germline ends. The CDR3 coding sequence is TGTGCCAGCAGTTTATCTCCTTACGGGTCCCCGGGACGAGGATTAGATACGCAGTATTTT. As protein: CASSLSPYGSPGRGLDTQYF.

This clonotype was picked up many times. The chain has TRBV5-1 and TRBJ2-5, with 9 bases identical to TRBD2. CDR1 is SGHRS and CDR2 is YFSETQ in the germline V gene. CDR3 length equals 16 residues. V was clipped by 0 bases and J by 2 bases; unmatched bases: 5. The CDR3 DNA reads TGCGCCAGCAGCTTGGGCGGGCTAGCGGGACAAGAGACCCAGTACTTC. Protein: CASSLGGLAGQETQYF.

The chain has TRBV6-1 and TRBJ2-2; D is unresolved. Germline values: CDR1 MNHNS, CDR2 SASEGT. With 5 bases removed from V and 7 bases from J, the gap between germline ends came to 8 bases. This CDR3 region has 12 residues. CDR3: CASSQSVGELFF. CDR3 nucleotides: TGTGCCAGCAGTCAATCGGTCGGGGAGCTGTTTTTT.

This clonotype was detected ten times or more. The chain employs TRBV18 and TRBJ2-7; 8 bases line up with TRBD1. Trimming took 2 bases from V and 7 from J; bases not matched to a gene: 7. The CDR3 has 14 residues. Germline V gives CDR1 KGHSH, CDR2 LQKENI. CDR3 protein: CASSPETGAREQYF. The CDR3 DNA follows: TGTGCCAGCTCACCAGAGACAGGGGCCCGGGAGCAGTACTTC.

The V call is TRBV6-1, the J call TRBJ2-5; 9 bases match TRBD1. The germline gives CDR1 MNHNS, CDR2 SASEGT. V dropped 2 bases and J dropped 5; count of bases not matched to a gene: 3. This CDR3 has 14 amino acids. CDR3 nucleotide sequence: TGTGCCAGCAGTGAAAGGGACAGGGTTGAGACCCAGTACTTC. Translating it yields CASSERDRVETQYF.

This chain uses TRBV11-1 with TRBJ2-7, with D perhaps matching TRBD2 (5 bases). Trimming cost V 4 bases and J 2 bases, with 9 bases left between them. CDR3 length equals 13 residues. Germline V gene data show CDR1 as SGHAT and CDR2 as FQDESV (reference sequence). The CDR3 DNA follows: TGTGCCAGCAGCTCCCCCGGGGCCTACGAGCAGTACTTC. Translation: CASSSPGAYEQYF.

Ten or more counts support this clonotype. The chain joins TRBV3-1 to TRBJ1-5; 9 positions match TRBD1. Germline trimming cut 5 bases from V and 4 bases from J; bases unmatched to any gene: 3. CDR1 and CDR2 (germline): LGHDT, YNNKEL (reference sequence). CDR3 length equals 14 residues. CDR3 in amino acids: CASSGGQGNQPQHF. CDR3 nucleotides: TGTGCCAGCAGCGGGGGACAGGGAAATCAGCCCCAGCATTTT.

This clonotype was observed many times. V and J are TRBV25-1 and TRBJ2-7; 8 positions match TRBD1. Germline assignment: CDR1 MGHDK and CDR2 SYGVNS. Trimming at V came to 2 bases and at J to 6 bases, leaving 9 bases not matched to a gene. This CDR3 has 15 amino acids. The CDR3 coding sequence is TGTGCCAGCAGTGAACAGGGGGCACAAATGGGCGAGCAGTACTTC. It is translated as CASSEQGAQMGEQYF.

This clonotype was observed at least ten times. The gene calls are TRBV5-4 and TRBJ2-5, with TRBD2 matching 7 bases. Germline CDR1 is SGHNT and CDR2 is YYREEE (reference sequence). V shed 1 base and J 6 bases; nucleotides not matched to a gene: 6. The CDR3 totals 14 residues. DNA of the CDR3: TGTGCCAGCAGCTTGAGACTAGCAGGTCAGACCCAGTACTTC. This gives the protein CASSLRLAGQTQYF.

The chain carries TRBV6-5 and TRBJ1-5, with a weak D call TRBD1 (5 bases). This CDR3 has 14 amino acids. The ends were cut back, 6 bases at V and 3 bases at J, with 12 bases in the middle. The germline CDR1 and CDR2 sequences are MNHEY and SVGAGI. The CDR3 DNA reads as TGTGCCAGCAGGCGTTCGGGGCCCAATCAGCCCCAGCATTTT. Residues: CASRRSGPNQPQHF.

This clonotype was detected many times. This chain uses TRBV13 with TRBJ2-3; 8 bases agree with TRBD1. Trimming removed 10 bases from V and 0 bases from J; junction bases left unmatched: 18. CDR1 PRHDT and CDR2 FYEKMQ come from the germline V gene (reference sequence). The CDR3 has 18 amino acids. CDR3 loop: CATPPPGQVLTSTDTQYF. CDR3 coding DNA: TGTGCCACCCCCCCCCCGGGACAGGTACTCACTAGCACAGATACGCAGTATTTT.

This clonotype was detected ten times or more. The chain has TRBV7-8 and TRBJ2-3; no reliable D call. Trimming took 4 bases from V and 2 from J, leaving 13 bases between them. Germline V gives CDR1 SGHVS, CDR2 FQNEAQ. This CDR3 is built from 15 residues. For the CDR3, the DNA is TGTGCCAGCAGCTCCTCCGAGATACTCACAGATACGCAGTATTTT. Amino acids: CASSSSEILTDTQYF.

The chain combines TRBV7-9 with TRBJ2-3; TRBD2 agrees at 9 bases. CDR3 length: 17 amino acids. The trim removed 5 bases at V and 5 bases at J, leaving 14 bases unmatched. The germline CDR1 and CDR2 sequences are SEHNR and FQNEAQ (reference sequence). The CDR3 region is CASSPVLLAGAIDTQYF. The CDR3 DNA follows: TGTGCCAGCAGCCCCGTTTTGTTAGCGGGAGCAATAGATACGCAGTATTTT.

This clonotype was seen a handful of times. The chain combines TRBV28 with TRBJ2-2, with D uncertain. CDR1 and CDR2 from the germline V gene are MDHEN and SYDVKM. V lost 3 bases and J 4 bases, leaving 6 bases between the germline ends. CDR3 length: 13 amino acids. CDR3 bases: TGTGCCAGCAGTTTTCCGGGCACCGGGGAGCTGTTTTTT. This codes for CASSFPGTGELFF.

Notes on this clonotype: A much larger clone differs from this one at a single base, so this may be a read error. The chain has TRBV30 and TRBJ1-3; D is uncertain. Looked up from germline, CDR1 is GTSNPN and CDR2 is SVGIG (reference sequence). Trimming left V 8 bases short and J 0 bases short, with 11 bases between. CDR3 length: 13 residues. CDR3: CARNYGSGNTIYF. The CDR3 DNA follows: TGTGCCCGGAACTACGGCTCTGGAAACACCATATATTTT.

In its sample, this clonotype was seen many times. CDR3 protein: CSAPSFSSYNEQFF. The CDR3 nucleotides are TGCAGTGCTCCTAGCTTTTCCTCCTACAATGAGCAGTTCTTC. The chain is built from TRBV20-1 and TRBJ2-1; the D gene is possibly TRBD2 (5 bases). V lost 5 bases and J 0 bases, leaving 11 bases between the germline ends. Germline assignment: CDR1 DFQATT and CDR2 SNEGSKA (reference sequence). The CDR3 is 14 residues long.

This clonotype was observed many times. The chain employs TRBV27 and TRBJ2-3; tentatively, D is TRBD2 (6 bases). Trimming took off 0 bases at V and 2 bases at J, with 9 bases between the two ends. CDR1 and CDR2 (germline): MNHEY, SMNVEV (reference sequence). The CDR3 contains 15 residues. The CDR3 is CASSLSVADTDTQYF. For the CDR3, the DNA is TGTGCCAGCAGTTTATCAGTAGCGGACACAGATACGCAGTATTTT.

The chain joins TRBV29-1 to TRBJ2-5; possible D gene TRBD2, 6 bases. Looked up from germline, CDR1 is SQVTM and CDR2 is ANQGSEA. Trimming cost V 7 bases and J 8 bases, with 17 bases left between them. The CDR3 extends over 12 amino acids. The CDR3 loop is CSAGDTPTTQYF. The CDR3 DNA sequence: TGCAGCGCGGGGGATACTCCTACTACCCAGTACTTC.

This clonotype was counted many times. The CDR3 DNA sequence: TGTGCCTGGAGGGGCTACTCTGGAAACACCATATATTTT. This translates into CAWRGYSGNTIYF. This sequence joins TRBV30 and TRBJ1-3; D unclear. The V end lost 3 bases, the J end lost 0 bases, and 6 bases lay between the germline ends. The germline CDR1 and CDR2 sequences are GTSNPN and SVGIG (reference sequence). This CDR3 has 13 residues.